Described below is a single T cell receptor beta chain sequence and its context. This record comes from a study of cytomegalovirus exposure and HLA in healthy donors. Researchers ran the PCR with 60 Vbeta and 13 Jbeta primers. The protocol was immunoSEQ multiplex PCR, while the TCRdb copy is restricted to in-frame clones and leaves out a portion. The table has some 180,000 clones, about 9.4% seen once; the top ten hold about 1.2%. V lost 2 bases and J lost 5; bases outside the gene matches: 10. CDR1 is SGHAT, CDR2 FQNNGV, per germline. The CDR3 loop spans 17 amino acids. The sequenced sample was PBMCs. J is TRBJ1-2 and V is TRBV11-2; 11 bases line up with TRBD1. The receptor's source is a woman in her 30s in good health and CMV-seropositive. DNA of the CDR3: TGTGCCAGCAGCTTATATAACACGGGGACAGGGGGTTATGGCTACACCTTC. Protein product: CASSLYNTGTGGYGYTF.